This T cell receptor beta chain was captured by sequencing in a study of shared clonotypes between healthy human individuals. At the level of the study: A couple of female and three male donors aged 18 to 49 were enrolled. Findings and caveats of the study: Among donors, the sharing of clonotypes was expected to be influenced by sequencing depth. The naive CD4 repertoires of four donors were compared, and around 5% of clonotypes were shared.

Germline lookup yields CDR1 MDHEN and CDR2 SYDVKM. V was pared by 6 bases and J by 6 bases, with 18 bases between. The CDR3 length is 14 residues. About this clone: The antigen is undetermined.

The assay was immunoSEQ multiplex PCR, and TCRdb's table has in-frame clones only and misses some. The sample lists approximately 2,200,000 clones; 85% to 95% were seen once. CD45RO negativity and positive selection for CCR7 defined naive CD8 cells, a population that excluded terminally differentiated effector memory CD45RA+ cells. The receptor was isolated from a man aged 18 to 29 in good health. Some clones in this sample may be carry-over from other donors' samples. This chain uses TRBV28 with TRBJ2-7; tentative D call: TRBD1 (5 bases). Material for sequencing was naive CD8+ T cells from PBMCs. CDR3 sequence: CASRLTDRQLEQYF. The CDR3 DNA sequence: TGTGCCAGCAGACTCACAGATAGACAGCTCGAGCAGTACTTC.